The 17 T cell receptor beta chains listed next were all sequenced from one sample in a study of human T cells and chemical hapten exposure. The sample's time point: pre-sensitization, week 0. Treatment described: therapeutic diphenylcyclopropenone sensitization with weekly scalp DPC. TCRdb used MiXCR to reprocess the RACE reads, holding one entry per CDR3 protein. This sample yields over 35,000 distinct CDR3 sequences, of which 8% to 11% are seen a single time; about 6% belongs to the top ten. The sample in question was whole blood, obtained in connection with sensitization to the hapten diphenylcyclopropenone (DPC). All receptors derive from a man aged 25-45 years with alopecia areata. Some clones in this sample may be carry-over from other donors' samples.

This clonotype was recorded many times. This CDR3 reads CASSLAGLAVSTDTQYF. CDR3 nucleotide sequence: TGTGCCAGCAGCCTCGCAGGACTAGCGGTCAGCACAGATACGCAGTATTTT. V usage is TRBV13 and J usage is TRBJ2-3; TRBD2 aligns across 10 bases. Germline V gives CDR1 PRHDT, CDR2 FYEKMQ (reference sequence). After removal of 5 bases from V and 0 bases from J, the junction contained 8 bases not matched to a gene. This CDR3 is 17 amino acids long. The full variable domain, completed using reference TRBV13 and TRBJ2-3, is AAGVIQSPRHLIKEKRETATLKCYPIPRHDTVYWYQQGPGQDPQFLISFYEKMQSDKGSIPDRFSAQQFSDYHSELNMSSLELGDSALYFCASSLAGLAVSTDTQYFGPGTRLTVL.

This clonotype turned up a few times. The V gene is TRBV12-3 or TRBV12-4, the J gene TRBJ2-5; 7 positions match TRBD2. CDR3 size: 17 residues. Unmatched junction bases numbered 15, after V lost 3 bases and J lost 5 bases. CDR3 nucleotides: TGTGCCAGCAGTTTCTCCCCTTTGACGGGAGGCGGGGAGACCCAGTACTTC. This sequence encodes CASSFSPLTGGGETQYF.

For the CDR3, the DNA is TGTGCCAGCAGCCAAGGGGTAGAAGCTTTCTTT. Amino acids: CASSQGVEAFF. This chain connects TRBV3-1 to TRBJ1-1; the D is unclear. The V end lost 1 base, the J end lost 8 bases, and 5 bases lay between the germline ends. Germline CDR1 LGHDT, CDR2 YNNKEL (reference sequence). CDR3 size: 11 residues.

Ten or more counts support this clonotype. The chain is built from TRBV6-1 and TRBJ2-3; TRBD2 matches 11 bases. Germline CDR1 reads MNHNS; CDR2 reads SASEGT. The CDR3 runs to 18 residues. J was trimmed by 2 bases and V by 2 bases; bases with no gene match: 9. CDR3 sequence reads: CASSEIGTSGGYTDTQYF. CDR3 sequence (DNA): TGTGCCAGCAGTGAAATCGGCACTAGCGGGGGCTACACAGATACGCAGTATTTT.

The gene calls are TRBV5-8 and TRBJ2-3, with 12 bases lining up with TRBD2. This CDR3 is built from 15 residues. Germline V lookup: CDR1 SGHTS, CDR2 YDEGEE. The V gene end was trimmed by 4 bases and the J gene end by 5 bases; junction bases not matched to a gene: 5. In nucleotides, the CDR3 is TGTGCCAGCAGCCTAGCGGGGGGGCGGAGAGATACGCAGTATTTT. Protein sequence: CASSLAGGRRDTQYF.

This clonotype appeared a few times. The chain combines TRBV29-1 with TRBJ2-2; 7 bases agree with TRBD2. V lost 4 bases to trimming and J lost 7 bases; unmatched junction nucleotides: 6. The CDR3 has 13 residues. CDR1 is SQVTM, CDR2 ANQGSEA, per germline. The DNA of the CDR3 is TGCAGCGTTGGATCCAGCGGGATCGGGGAGCTGTTTTTT. This sequence encodes CSVGSSGIGELFF.

This clonotype showed up many times. This CDR3 is CASSGGGQVTEAFF. CDR3 DNA: TGTGCCAGCAGCGGAGGGGGACAGGTTACTGAAGCTTTCTTT. This sequence joins TRBV7-9 and TRBJ1-1; TRBD1 matches 8 bases. CDR3 size: 14 residues. Germline lookup yields CDR1 SEHNR and CDR2 FQNEAQ (reference sequence). The junction had 7 bases not matched to a gene; V was cut back by 5 bases and J by 5 bases.

The V gene is TRBV6-1, the J gene TRBJ1-5, with D unresolved. The CDR3 totals 17 residues. Trimming stripped 0 bases from V and 2 bases from J, with 14 bases between. CDR1 MNHNS and CDR2 SASEGT come from the germline V gene. This CDR3 reads CASSEALGSFGNQPQHF. In nucleotides, the CDR3 is TGTGCCAGCAGTGAAGCACTTGGATCCTTTGGCAATCAGCCCCAGCATTTT.

This clonotype has a count of ten or more. V is TRBV12-3 or TRBV12-4 and J is TRBJ1-4; 7 bases align to TRBD1. V lost 4 bases, J lost 8 bases, and 10 bases stayed unmatched. The CDR3 spans 15 residues. Here the CDR3 reads CASSSDRDRGEKLFF. CDR3 bases: TGTGCCAGCAGTTCAGACCGGGACAGAGGAGAAAAACTGTTTTTT.

This clonotype was detected ten times or more. V gene TRBV3-1 combines with J gene TRBJ2-7; 9 bases align to TRBD1. Germline values: CDR1 LGHDT, CDR2 YNNKEL (reference sequence). The CDR3 totals 15 residues. The trim removed 1 base at V and 6 bases at J, leaving 7 bases unmatched. CDR3 coding DNA: TGTGCCAGCAGCCAAGGGACAGGGGCCTTGGGCGAGCAGTACGTC. This codes for CASSQGTGALGEQYV.

This clonotype was recorded many times. The chain links TRBV6-1 to TRBJ2-1, with 7 positions matching TRBD2. V shed 2 bases and J 4 bases; nucleotides not matched to a gene: 11. Per germline, CDR1 MNHNS and CDR2 SASEGT. This CDR3 has 17 residues. CDR3 in amino acids: CASSELFMRGGYNEQFF. The CDR3 DNA follows: TGTGCCAGCAGTGAACTATTTATGCGGGGAGGGTACAATGAGCAGTTCTTC.

This clonotype was counted a few times. The gene calls are TRBV7-9 and TRBJ1-1; D is perhaps TRBD1 (6 bases). Trimming pared 3 bases from V and 1 base from J, leaving 12 bases between. The CDR3 runs 15 residues. In germline, CDR1 is SEHNR, CDR2 FQNEAQ (reference sequence). The CDR3 nucleotides read TGTGCCAGCAGCTTCCAGGGGAACGAGAACACTGAAGCTTTCTTT. It yields the protein CASSFQGNENTEAFF.

This clonotype has more than one count but fewer than ten. The gene calls are TRBV6-4 and TRBJ1-1; D gene unclear. Germline-derived CDR1 and CDR2 are MRHNA and SNTAGT. The V and J ends lost 7 bases and 4 bases respectively, with 13 bases between them. There are 13 residues in the CDR3. The CDR3, as DNA: TGTGCCAGCACCTACCGGAAGGTCACTGAAGCTTTCTTT. This translates into CASTYRKVTEAFF.

This clonotype was recorded a few times. The chain uses TRBV29-1 and TRBJ1-1, with D possibly matching TRBD1 (5 bases). The CDR3 is 14 amino acids. Trimming cost V 5 bases and J 2 bases, with 15 bases left between them. Germline assignment: CDR1 SQVTM and CDR2 ANQGSEA. As DNA, the CDR3 is TGCAGCGTTTTCAGGGAGGAGGCTAACACTGAAGCTTTCTTT. Encoded protein: CSVFREEANTEAFF.

This clonotype has just a few counts. The chain employs TRBV5-6 and TRBJ2-7; D remains ambiguous. From germline, CDR1 is SGHDT and CDR2 YYEEEE. V shed 2 bases and J shed 4 bases, with 13 bases lying between them. The CDR3 extends over 14 amino acids. The CDR3: CASSFYSFYYEQYV. The CDR3 region has the DNA TGTGCCAGCAGCTTCTACAGCTTCTATTACGAGCAGTACGTC.

The chain is built from TRBV29-1 and TRBJ1-1; 8 nucleotides align to TRBD1. V was pared by 7 bases and J by 6 bases, with 13 bases of the junction left unmatched. The CDR3 extends over 14 amino acids. The germline CDR1 and CDR2 sequences are SQVTM and ANQGSEA. CDR3 bases: TGCAGCGCTGGAGGCCCGGCAGGGGGCCCTGAAGCTTTCTTT. Its translation: CSAGGPAGGPEAFF.

This clonotype was observed a few times. This chain connects TRBV5-1 to TRBJ2-1; 10 positions match TRBD2. Trimming cost V 0 bases and J 2 bases; bases outside gene matches: 2. This CDR3 is 16 amino acids long. Germline V gene sequence: CDR1 SGHRS, CDR2 YFSETQ. The CDR3 reads CASSLAGLAAYNEQFF. The DNA for the CDR3 is TGCGCCAGCAGCTTGGCCGGACTAGCGGCCTACAATGAGCAGTTCTTC. Full variable domain (remainder filled in from reference TRBV5-1 and TRBJ2-1): KAGVTQTPRYLIKTRGQQVTLSCSPISGHRSVSWYQQTPGQGLQFLFEYFSETQRNKGNFPGRFSGRQFSNSRSEMNVSTLELGDSALYLCASSLAGLAAYNEQFFGPGTRLTVL.